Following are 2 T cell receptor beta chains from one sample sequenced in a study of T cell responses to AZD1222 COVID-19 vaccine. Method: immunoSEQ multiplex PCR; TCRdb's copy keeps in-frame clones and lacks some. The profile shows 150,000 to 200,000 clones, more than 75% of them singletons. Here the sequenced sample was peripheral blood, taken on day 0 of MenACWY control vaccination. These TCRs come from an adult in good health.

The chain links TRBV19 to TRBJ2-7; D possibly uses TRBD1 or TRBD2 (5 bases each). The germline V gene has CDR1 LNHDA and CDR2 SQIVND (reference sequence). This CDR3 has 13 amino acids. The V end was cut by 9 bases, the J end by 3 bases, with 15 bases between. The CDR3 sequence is CASQPRDGYEQYF. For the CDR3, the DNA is TGTGCCAGCCAACCCAGGGACGGCTACGAGCAGTACTTC.

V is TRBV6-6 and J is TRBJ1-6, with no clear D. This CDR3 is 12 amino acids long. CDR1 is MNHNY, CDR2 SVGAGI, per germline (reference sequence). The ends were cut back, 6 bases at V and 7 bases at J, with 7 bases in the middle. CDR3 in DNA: TGTGCCAGCAGGGCAGAAAATTCACCCCTCCACTTT. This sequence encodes CASRAENSPLHF.